This TCR beta chain was documented in a study of cytomegalovirus exposure and HLA in healthy donors. On this clone: What it binds is unknown.

Germline V gene sequence: CDR1 SGDLS, CDR2 YYNGEE. V was clipped by 0 bases and J by 7 bases; unmatched bases: 5. The CDR3 contains 16 residues. Study-wide findings and caveats: A later examination showed that TCR association rates differed by HLA locus, with DRB1 most and HLA-C fewest. The study dropped some indistinguishable V segments, TRBV6-2 and TRBV6-3 among them.

The PCR made use of 60 Vbeta and 13 Jbeta primers. The repertoire was sequenced with immunoSEQ multiplex PCR; TCRdb's copy has only in-frame clones and lacks some. The profile shows around 140,000 clones, roughly 8.8% of them singletons. The chain combines TRBV9 with TRBJ2-1, with TRBD2 identical over 12 bases. Material for sequencing was PBMCs. This TCR came from a woman aged 40 to 55 in good health and CMV-seropositive. CDR3 residues: CASSVVILAGGNEQFF. Here the CDR3 DNA reads TGTGCCAGCAGCGTAGTGATACTAGCGGGGGGTAATGAGCAGTTCTTC.